The clone carrying this T cell receptor beta chain has a handful of counts. Antigen unknown. V was cut by 4 bases and J by 0 bases, with 14 bases left in between. Germline CDR1 PRHDT, CDR2 FYEKMQ (reference sequence). The CDR3 has 16 residues. This donor's file did not include a recorded CMV serostatus. This sample is drawn from a study of cytomegalovirus exposure and HLA in healthy donors. Primers: 60 Vbeta forward and 13 Jbeta reverse. Produced via immunoSEQ multiplex PCR; TCRdb's table is partial and in-frame only. There are 200,000 to 250,000 clones in the sample; approximately 87% occur only once, and roughly 1.3% lies in the top ten. Study outcomes and limitations: Most TCR beta V segments were productive about 87% or about 30% of the time in an earlier analysis.

Sequenced input: PBMCs. This clonotype was sampled from a human donor in good health. The V and J genes are TRBV13 and TRBJ2-3; a weak D match, TRBD2 (5 bases). The CDR3 DNA is TGTGCCAGCAGCTGGGGAGACGAAGTTAGCACAGATACGCAGTATTTT. It yields the protein CASSWGDEVSTDTQYF.